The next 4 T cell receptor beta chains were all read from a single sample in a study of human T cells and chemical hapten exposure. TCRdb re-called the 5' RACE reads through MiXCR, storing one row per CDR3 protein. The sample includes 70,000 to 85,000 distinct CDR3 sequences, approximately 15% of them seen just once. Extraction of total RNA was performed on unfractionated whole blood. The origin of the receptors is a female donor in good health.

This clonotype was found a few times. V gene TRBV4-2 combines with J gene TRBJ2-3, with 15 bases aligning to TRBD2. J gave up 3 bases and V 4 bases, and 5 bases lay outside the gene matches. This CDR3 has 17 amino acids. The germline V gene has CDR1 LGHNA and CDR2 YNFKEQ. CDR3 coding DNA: TGTGCCAGCAGCCCTGGACTAGCGGGAGGGATGACAGATACGCAGTATTTT. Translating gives CASSPGLAGGMTDTQYF.

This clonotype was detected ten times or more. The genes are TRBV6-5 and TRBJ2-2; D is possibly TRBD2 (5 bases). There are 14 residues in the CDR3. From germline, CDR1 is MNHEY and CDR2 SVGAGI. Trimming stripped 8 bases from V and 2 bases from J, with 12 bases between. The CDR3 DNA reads TGTGCCAGCCACCGGGGAATAAACACCGGGGAGCTGTTTTTT. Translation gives CASHRGINTGELFF.

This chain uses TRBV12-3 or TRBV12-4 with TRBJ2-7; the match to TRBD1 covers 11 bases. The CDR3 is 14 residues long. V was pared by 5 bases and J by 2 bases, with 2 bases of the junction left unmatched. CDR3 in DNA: TGTGCCAGCAGTGGGGGACAGGGGGCCTACGAGCAGTACTTC. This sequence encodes CASSGGQGAYEQYF.

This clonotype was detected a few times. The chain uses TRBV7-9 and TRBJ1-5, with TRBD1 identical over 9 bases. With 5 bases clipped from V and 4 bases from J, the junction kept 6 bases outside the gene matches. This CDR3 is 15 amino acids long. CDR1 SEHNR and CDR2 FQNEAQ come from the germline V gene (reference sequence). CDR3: CASSPGQGNNQPQHF. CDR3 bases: TGTGCCAGCAGCCCGGGACAGGGAAATAATCAGCCCCAGCATTTT.